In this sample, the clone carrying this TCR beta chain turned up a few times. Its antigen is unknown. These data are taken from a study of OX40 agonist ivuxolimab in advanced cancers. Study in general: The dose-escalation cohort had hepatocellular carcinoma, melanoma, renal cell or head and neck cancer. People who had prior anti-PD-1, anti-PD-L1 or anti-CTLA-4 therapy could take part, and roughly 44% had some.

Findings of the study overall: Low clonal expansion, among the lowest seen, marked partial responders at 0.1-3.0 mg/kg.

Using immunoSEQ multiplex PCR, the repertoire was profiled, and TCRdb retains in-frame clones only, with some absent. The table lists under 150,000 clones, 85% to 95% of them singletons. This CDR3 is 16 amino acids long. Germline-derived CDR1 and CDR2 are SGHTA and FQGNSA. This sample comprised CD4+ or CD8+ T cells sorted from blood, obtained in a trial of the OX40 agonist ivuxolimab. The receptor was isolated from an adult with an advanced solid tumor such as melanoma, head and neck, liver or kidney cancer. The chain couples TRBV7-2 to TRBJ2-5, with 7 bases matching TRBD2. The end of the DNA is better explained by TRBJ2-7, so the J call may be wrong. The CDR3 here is CASSLVWLAVIYEQYF. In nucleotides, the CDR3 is TGTGCCAGCAGCTTAGTGTGGCTAGCGGTTATTTACGAGCAGTACTTC.